This T cell receptor beta chain derives from a study of T cells in localized non-small cell lung cancer. Study results and limitations: Because sequencing included only one region (of the tumor), heterogeneity remains possible. Among the top 100 tumor clones, a median about 60 appeared in adjacent lung. Greater blood T cell density accompanied longer overall survival. Adjacent uninvolved lung tissue had the highest T cell clonality, exceeding tumor.

Germline CDR1 reads SGHNT; CDR2 reads YYREEE (reference sequence). The CDR3 is 15 residues long. Trimming took 4 bases from V and 3 from J; bases not matched to a gene: 5. Concerning this clone itself: Its antigen is unidentified.

Measured with immunoSEQ multiplex PCR; TCRdb has only the in-frame clones, and not every one. The table has tens of thousands of clones, around 88% seen once. The TCR sequence derives from a woman aged 40-69 years with stage I lung adenocarcinoma. The chain is built from TRBV5-4 and TRBJ1-4; TRBD1 matches at 8 bases. This specimen consisted of peripheral blood, obtained before any cancer treatment. CDR3 in amino acids: CASSTDRDANEKLFF. The CDR3 DNA reads as TGTGCCAGCAGCACGGACAGGGATGCTAATGAAAAACTGTTTTTT.